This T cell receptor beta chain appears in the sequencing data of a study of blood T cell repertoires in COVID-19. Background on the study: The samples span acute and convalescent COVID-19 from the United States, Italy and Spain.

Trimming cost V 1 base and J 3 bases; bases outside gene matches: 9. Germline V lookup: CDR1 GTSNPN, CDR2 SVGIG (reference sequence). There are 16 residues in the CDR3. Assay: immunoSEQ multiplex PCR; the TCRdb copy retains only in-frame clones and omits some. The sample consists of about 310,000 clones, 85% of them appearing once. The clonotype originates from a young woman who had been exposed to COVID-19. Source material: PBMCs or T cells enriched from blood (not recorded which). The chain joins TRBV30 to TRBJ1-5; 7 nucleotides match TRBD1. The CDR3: CAWSEGDSQNNQPQHF. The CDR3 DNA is TGTGCCTGGAGTGAAGGGGACAGCCAAAACAATCAGCCCCAGCATTTT.